Sequencing of this TCR beta chain was carried out in a study of Ad26.COV2.S vaccination and SARS-CoV-2 variants. Looking at the study overall: A COV1001 Ad26.COV2.S trial-arm participant provided the sample.

Study-wide findings and caveats: Researchers reported similar non-spike TCR breadth in vaccine and placebo recipients. Vaccinees reportedly had broad spike-specific CD8+ and CD4+ T cell responses.

The treatment is: 15 to 20 received Ad26.COV2.S at low or high dose, single or two shots; roughly 5 received placebo; per-sample allocation not given. The samples date from day 63 after the first vaccine or placebo injection. Trimming took off 8 bases at V and 6 bases at J, with 16 bases between the two ends. This CDR3 has 12 amino acids. Germline V CDR1 and CDR2: GTSNPN, SVGIG (reference sequence). Produced via immunoSEQ multiplex PCR; TCRdb's table is partial and in-frame only. In the table there are hundreds of thousands of clones, roughly 87% of which are singletons. This clone was picked up a small number of times. What it binds is unknown.

The sequencing used peripheral blood, collected in a trial of Ad26.COV2.S vaccine versus placebo. The receptor was derived from a person between 18 and 65 years old who received the Ad26.COV2.S COVID-19 vaccine or a placebo. This chain links TRBV30 with TRBJ1-2; possible D gene TRBD1, 5 bases. The CDR3 here is CALYPGTDGYTF. DNA for the CDR3: TGTGCCCTATATCCGGGGACCGATGGCTACACCTTC.